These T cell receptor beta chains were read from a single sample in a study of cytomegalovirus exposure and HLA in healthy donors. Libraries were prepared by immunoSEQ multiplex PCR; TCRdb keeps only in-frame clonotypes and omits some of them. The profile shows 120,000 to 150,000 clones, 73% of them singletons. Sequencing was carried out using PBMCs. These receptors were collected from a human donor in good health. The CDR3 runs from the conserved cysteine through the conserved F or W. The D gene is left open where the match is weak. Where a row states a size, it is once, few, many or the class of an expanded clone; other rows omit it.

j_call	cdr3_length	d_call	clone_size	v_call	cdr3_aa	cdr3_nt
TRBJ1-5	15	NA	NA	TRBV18	CASSPPGVGNQPQHF	TGTGCCAGCTCACCACCAGGGGTAGGTAATCAGCCCCAGCATTTT
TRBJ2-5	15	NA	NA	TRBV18	CASSPLQNPQETQYF	TGTGCCAGCTCACCACTTCAGAATCCCCAAGAGACCCAGTACTTC
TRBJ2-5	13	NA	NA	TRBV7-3	CASSSTLEETQYF	TGTGCCAGCAGCTCGACACTAGAAGAGACCCAGTACTTC
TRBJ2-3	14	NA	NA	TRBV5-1	CASSFGGASDTQYF	TGCGCCAGCAGCTTTGGGGGGGCCTCAGATACGCAGTATTTT
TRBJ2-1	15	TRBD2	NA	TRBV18	CASSPPLAGGPEQFF	TGTGCCAGCTCACCACCCCTAGCGGGGGGGCCGGAGCAGTTCTTC
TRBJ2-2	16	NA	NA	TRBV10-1	CASSAARSGRTGELFF	TGCGCCAGCAGTGCGGCTAGGTCTGGTCGCACCGGGGAGCTGTTTTTT
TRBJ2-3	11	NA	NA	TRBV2	CASLATDTQYF	TGTGCCAGCCTAGCTACAGATACGCAGTATTTT
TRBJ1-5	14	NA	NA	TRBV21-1	CASSKAEGSQPQHF	TGTGCCAGCAGCAAAGCGGAGGGGAGTCAGCCCCAGCATTTT
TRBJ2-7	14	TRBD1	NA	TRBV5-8	CASSLDGTVYEQYF	TGTGCCAGCAGCTTGGACGGGACAGTCTACGAGCAGTACTTC
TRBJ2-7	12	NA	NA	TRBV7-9	CASSLLNYEQYF	TGTGCCAGCAGCCTACTCAACTACGAGCAGTACTTC
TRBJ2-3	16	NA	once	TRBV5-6	CASSGGGGHSTDTQYF	TGTGCCAGCAGCGGGGGGGGCGGACATAGCACAGATACGCAGTATTTT
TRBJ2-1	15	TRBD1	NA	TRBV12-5	CASGQSGTGYHEQFF	TGTGCTAGTGGTCAATCCGGGACAGGGTATCATGAGCAGTTCTTC
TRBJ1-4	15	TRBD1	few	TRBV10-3	CAISEAGTGFEKLFF	TGTGCCATCAGTGAGGCCGGGACAGGGTTTGAAAAACTGTTTTTT
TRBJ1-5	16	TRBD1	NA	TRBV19	CASSTQQGAGNQPQHF	TGTGCCAGTAGTACCCAACAGGGGGCAGGCAATCAGCCCCAGCATTTT
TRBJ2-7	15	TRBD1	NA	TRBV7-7	CASSSGQGASYEQYF	TGTGCTAGCAGCTCAGGACAGGGTGCCTCCTACGAGCAGTACTTC
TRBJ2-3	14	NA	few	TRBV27	CASSLGGSTDTQYF	TGTGCCAGCAGTTTGGGGGGTAGCACAGATACGCAGTATTTT
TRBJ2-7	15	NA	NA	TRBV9	CASSAYPTSSYEQYF	TGTGCCAGCAGCGCCTACCCTACGAGCTCCTACGAGCAGTACTTC